Sequencing of this T cell receptor (beta chain) was carried out in a study of cytomegalovirus exposure and HLA in healthy donors (dated by TCRdb to the late 2010s). Background for the entire study: In an earlier analysis of approximately 500 of the donors, 276 Gb of sequence data and 120 million or so unique TCR beta sequences from about 179 million T cells were reported. To decide whether each TCR beta V gene segment behaved as functional or pseudogenic, an earlier analysis of fewer than 750 of the donors relied on high-throughput TCR beta sequencing. An early release covering roughly 640 HLA-typed donors comprised 300 to 350 gigabases of sequencing data and 85 million or so unique TCR sequences. All discovery cohort repertoires had been generated on a single sequencing platform. A later genetic analysis used genome-wide SNP genotypes for about 65% of the roughly 700 donors, treating that subset as a discovery cohort. Of the approximately 400 genotyped donors, 80% to 90% were placed in the genetic ancestry cluster associated with self-reported Caucasian donors. Across around 400 genotyped donors of the cohort, an average of roughly 200,000 unique TCR beta nucleotide sequences per donor were sequenced, and roughly 20% of those sequences were non-productive. Donor age, sex, ethnicity and CMV serostatus were collected together with the repertoire data. HLA typing included class I and class II loci at four-digit resolution. Rather than using new phenotypic data, the later analysis identified candidate immune exposures from TCR beta sequences and from how often those sequences occurred across donors. Along with the roughly 700-subject first cohort, a separate validation cohort of over 90 different subjects was used. The study aimed to test whether signatures of past pathogen exposure could be identified by cataloging public T cell receptors. The number of typed donors differed by locus: about 620-640 for A, B, C, DRB1 and DQB1; roughly 510 for DQA1; approximately 600 for DPA1; and some 430 for DPB1. In a later analysis, previously published TCR beta repertoires from about 670 donors were re-analyzed and high-resolution HLA genotyping was added so that TCR occurrence patterns could be studied. Using immunosequencing, the study profiled T cell repertoires from 500 to 800 subjects and related those repertoires to cytomegalovirus serostatus. Roughly 5 DR-DQ haplotypes were handled as single units for association and clustering, since linkage in the cohort was strong. The study combined high-throughput TCR immunosequencing, statistical association of individual TCRs with disease status, and machine learning to predict cytomegalovirus infection status. Overall study outcomes, separate from this receptor: The 87-base-pair reads could not distinguish some IMGT-functional V segments, including TRBV6-2 and TRBV6-3, so those segments were excluded. Assigning TCR associations to individual alleles was difficult when HLA alleles, especially DR and DQ, strongly co-occurred. Because counts were too low, 15 to 20 rarely observed V segments, including chromosome 9 orphons, were left out of the earlier analysis of about 620 of the donors. In a later genetic analysis, fewer N-insertions in productive TCRs were reported among donors in an Asian-associated ancestry cluster than the approximately 630-donor mean. In an earlier analysis of fewer than 750 of the donors, most TCR beta V segments were observed in productive rearrangements about 90% or about 30% of the time, broadly matching IMGT annotations. The only immune exposure information available for the cohort was CMV serostatus. The cohort was sequenced for TCR beta chains only, and without alpha or paired-chain data the features that could be detected were limited. V-gene and J-gene trimming of TCR beta chains was associated with a missense DCLRE1C variant in a later genetic analysis, and the association was replicated in an independent cohort. The authors suggested that the approach could potentially be extended to other disease states and immunological phenotypes. In the study, around 150 TCR beta chains were listed as associated with cytomegalovirus. A further reported finding was that TCR beta sequences accurately predicted the HLA-A and HLA-B alleles for most subjects in the first cohort. The sequencing pipeline was judged likely to have produced a cluster of highly shared sequence variants as a technical artifact. At a false discovery rate of 0.05, a later analysis linked roughly 17,000 TCR beta sequences to specific HLA alleles. A later analysis reported that several top co-occurrence clusters appeared linked to parvovirus B19, influenza, CMV and Epstein-Barr virus. In a later analysis, HLA-associated TCR beta chains were found to be more clonally expanded and to have lower generation probabilities than equally common non-associated chains. According to a later analysis, most CMV-associated TCR beta chains appeared to be HLA-restricted, and the HLA associations seemed to be driven largely by CMV exposure. Cytomegalovirus status was reported to be diagnosed by the classifier with high specificity and sensitivity in both the original and validation cohorts. A few of the identified cytomegalovirus-associated TCR beta chains were confirmed in vitro to be specific for cytomegalovirus antigens. While some public TCRs were present in many individuals, most TCR sequences turned up only very rarely across donors. Sequencing depth was assumed to be roughly uniform across donors in the presence/absence analyses, though that assumption may not hold. In a later analysis, the rate of TCR association differed among HLA loci, with DRB1 alleles having the most associated TCRs and HLA-C alleles having the fewest. Because HLA typing was missing for some donors at each locus, association tests included only the typed subset. Correlated functional status among segregating V segments might reflect linkage disequilibrium, but an unknown experimental factor could not be ruled out.

As concerns this clone: The antigen it recognizes is unknown. No much larger clone is present one base from it, and per-base qualities are unavailable.

To prepare the library, the immunoSEQ multiplex PCR assay was applied. For the multiplex PCR, a mixture combining 60 forward primers for TCR Vbeta segments and 13 reverse primers for TCR Jbeta segments was used. The CDR3 region of rearranged TCR beta genes was amplified from genomic DNA with a multiplex PCR assay. Amplified TCR beta libraries were sequenced as 87-base-pair reads on the Illumina HiSeq System. As for the authors' bioinformatics: A later analysis tallied 75 million to 95 million unique TCR beta chains across the 640 or so repertoires, and about 12 million of those chains were shared by two or more donors. Raw reads were error-corrected and collapsed into unique sequences with a nearest-neighbor algorithm that merged closely related sequences to remove PCR and sequencing errors. Alignment of CDR3 sequences to IMGT reference sequences was used to assign V, D and J gene segments. Each retained sequence needed at least a six-nucleotide match to both a V gene segment and a J gene segment. A rearrangement was called productive if the CDR3 had no stop codons and remained in frame with V and J, and every other rearrangement was called non-productive. CDR3 was defined according to IMGT convention as the region running from the second conserved V-encoded cysteine to the conserved J-encoded phenylalanine. The earlier analysis of about 560 of the donors excluded any sequence lacking an unambiguous match to a single V gene segment. An earlier analysis of approximately 590 of the donors classified V segments as functional when productive rearrangements were above 56.7% and as segregating when the standard deviation between donors was above 5%. To diagnose cytomegalovirus status from the catalog of TCR beta chain sequences, a statistical classification framework was built. In a later analysis, V and J genes were assigned by comparing TCR nucleotide sequences against IMGT/GENE-DB human TR gene sequences. The TCRdist pipeline was used in a later analysis to assign CDR3 sequences and most-parsimonious VDJ recombination scenarios. A later analysis defined each TCR beta chain by its CDR3 amino acid sequence plus V-gene family, and excluded reads lacking a unique V-gene family. A later analysis removed several hundred highly shared, low-generation-probability nucleotide sequences to deal with suspected cross-contamination and a sequencing artifact. In a later analysis, a clonal expansion index for each public chain was calculated from normalized within-repertoire ranks of inferred template counts. In a later analysis, generation probabilities were computed with a VDJ recombination model fitted to out-of-frame rearrangements, and the resulting probabilities were checked against IGoR. In a later analysis, hypergeometric tests were used to score TCR-TCR, TCR-HLA and TCR-CMV co-occurrence, with a repertoire-size bias correction applied to TCR pairs. False discovery rates were estimated in a later analysis by permuting HLA or CMV assignments 20 times. In a later analysis, co-occurring TCRs were grouped using DBSCAN, with TCRdist sequence similarity added in when clustering inside HLA-allele-positive subsets. For co-occurrence clustering, repertoires with fewer than 30,000 or more than 120,000 public chains were excluded, along with about five repertoires with anomalous nucleotide sharing. TCRdb re-hosts the immuneACCESS table, in-frame sequences only. Its copies lack some clones; in the studies checked, an unresolved V gene accounts for under half of them, and the cause for the rest is not known. Clone size and the V and J calls come from that table; the DNA yielded D and trimming. This sample is represented by roughly 120,000 clones; 63% of them were singletons. The ten largest clones take up less than 12% of the sample.

Via the germline V gene, CDR1 is MDHEN and CDR2 SYDVKM. The junction carries 12 bases between V and J, which are trimmed by 3 bases and 4 bases respectively. The CDR3 goes from the cysteine to the phenylalanine over 14 residues. Only CDR3 DNA is held: 42 bases, read in frame from base 1. The cohort comprised 550 to 700 healthy bone marrow donors. Cohort members were all nominally healthy when sampled, although unrecorded immune exposures were likely present. The donor tested CMV seropositive, placing the donor among the roughly 270 seropositive members of the cohort. A peripheral blood sample was provided by each donor, and peripheral blood mononuclear cells were used for TCR beta sequencing. The Qiagen DNeasy Blood Extraction Kit was used to extract genomic DNA from the blood cell samples.

The clonotype comes from a middle-aged man in good health and CMV-seropositive. The chain was built from TRBV28 and TRBJ1-1; tentative D gene TRBD1, with 6 bases matching. The material sequenced was PBMCs. In nucleotide form, the sequence is TGTGCCAGCAGTTTGGTGAGGACAGTCACTGAAGCTTTCTTT. Translated, this is CASSLVRTVTEAFF.